This entry features one T cell receptor (beta chain) sequence. The specificity of this receptor is unknown. Base qualities were left out, and no much larger clone turns up one base away. The collaborating institutions used their own protocols to collect whole blood in K2EDTA tubes. For TCRbeta analysis, collaborators shipped samples as frozen whole blood, isolated PBMCs, or DNA extracted from either of those sample types. These data originate in a study of blood T cell repertoires in COVID-19 (dated by TCRdb to the early 2020s). Describing the broader study: The collaborator samples originated in the United States, Italy and Spain and spanned the acute and convalescent phases of COVID-19. The prospective study material was composed of cDNA or gDNA derived from T cells, B-cell-depleted T cells, or PBMCs. The dataset comprised deeply sampled blood TCRbeta repertoires from subjects exposed to, actively infected with, or recovered from COVID-19. A freely available public database, intended as a resource for researchers studying the immune response to SARS-CoV-2, is where the repertoires were released. Samples came from the ongoing ImmuneRACE study (first 160 participants) plus 1,254 subjects from 6 global collaborators. Nearly every sample came with metadata listing a de-identified subject ID, COVID-19 status, age in years and sex. Where HLA class I and class II types were available, the types were taken from metadata supplied by the sample provider, not from assay-based typing.

Per the germline V gene (reference sequence), SGHKS is the CDR1 and YYEKEE is the CDR2. V loses 7 bases, J loses 3 bases, and the germline ends lie 13 bases apart. Inclusive of the bounding cysteine and phenylalanine, the CDR3 is 13 residues long. Solely the CDR3 DNA is kept, with 39 bases framed from the first base. The immunoSEQ Assay, a bias-controlled multiplex PCR, was used to amplify TCRbeta CDR3 regions from genomic DNA. In the original analysis: The number of nucleated cells in each sample was estimated by amplification of reference gene primers within the assay. To quantify the absolute abundance of each unique TCRbeta CDR3 rearrangement, sequence reads were collapsed and filtered. For each sample, productive Simpson clonality was calculated by taking the square root of Simpson's diversity index across productive rearrangements. In its TCRdb copy, this immuneACCESS table keeps in-frame sequences only and misses some clones. Where compared with another copy, unresolved V genes explain less than half of these, and the others have no known cause. V and J calls plus clone size are reproduced from that table; the DNA served to infer D and trimming. The sample table shows about 130,000 clones, and around 86% are seen once. Over 20% of the sample belongs to the ten largest clones.

What the study reported, not specific to this receptor: The quantity of clinical and demographic metadata differed by source and by participant and was supplied without curation.

The source is a woman of 80 years or more with acute or convalescent COVID-19. The sample comprised peripheral blood. The chain links TRBV5-5 with TRBJ1-1; the D gene is perhaps TRBD1, on 6 matching bases. The DNA is as follows: TGTGCCAGCCGAGGACAGACGCACACTGAAGCTTTCTTT. Its protein is CASRGQTHTEAFF.